Below are 24 T cell receptor beta chains sequenced from a single sample in a study of blood T cell repertoires in COVID-19. Profiled with immunoSEQ multiplex PCR; TCRdb holds only in-frame clones, not every one. The data contain 200,000 or so clones, around 81% of them singletons. The sequencing sample was made of peripheral blood. The receptors were gathered from a woman over 75 with COVID-19, enrolled during active disease.

This clone came up a few times. This chain connects TRBV7-8 to TRBJ1-5, with D possibly being TRBD1 (5 bases). The CDR3 length is 15 residues. Germline CDR1 reads SGHVS; CDR2 reads FQNEAQ. Deletions cut 4 bases from V and 7 bases from J, with 17 bases between. CDR3 coding DNA: TGTGCCAGCAGCTCCCTCGGACGGACACAGCAGCCCCAGCATTTT. Protein product: CASSSLGRTQQPQHF.

This chain connects TRBV27 to TRBJ2-7; 12 bases agree with TRBD1. J was trimmed by 2 bases and V by 7 bases; bases with no gene match: 24. This CDR3 region has 21 residues. Germline assignment: CDR1 MNHEY and CDR2 SMNVEV (reference sequence). The CDR3 DNA reads as TGTGCCAGCACCCGCCGGAACATTGTGGGGACAGGGGGCAAAGGGCCCTACGAGCAGTACTTC. It specifies CASTRRNIVGTGGKGPYEQYF.

J is TRBJ2-2 and V is TRBV5-6; D not certain. V was trimmed by 3 bases and J by 0 bases, leaving 12 bases between them. The CDR3 is 16 amino acids. Germline assignment: CDR1 SGHDT and CDR2 YYEEEE. CDR3: CASSSSTLSNTGELFF. For the CDR3, the DNA is TGTGCCAGCAGCTCTAGTACACTATCGAACACCGGGGAGCTGTTTTTT.

The chain links TRBV7-2 to TRBJ1-1; no clear D gene. Trimming took 2 bases from V and 1 from J, leaving 20 bases between them. The CDR3 runs to 18 residues. CDR1 SGHTA and CDR2 FQGNSA come from the germline V gene. The CDR3 loop is CASSLYPVGFTRNTEAFF. The CDR3 DNA sequence: TGTGCCAGCAGCTTATACCCGGTCGGGTTCACCAGGAACACTGAAGCTTTCTTT.

J is TRBJ2-1 and V is TRBV4-1; 9 positions match TRBD2. After removal of 1 base from V and 7 bases from J, the junction contained 5 bases not matched to a gene. CDR3 length: 15 residues. CDR1 MGHRA and CDR2 YSYEKL come from the germline V gene. The CDR3 loop is CASSQVSGRWNEQFF. DNA for the CDR3: TGCGCCAGCAGCCAAGTTAGCGGGAGATGGAATGAGCAGTTCTTC.

The V call is TRBV24-1, the J call TRBJ1-1, with a weak D call TRBD1 (5 bases). Deletions cut 6 bases from V and 10 bases from J, with 14 bases between. The CDR3 runs 12 residues. CDR1 is KGHDR and CDR2 is SFDVKD in the germline V gene. CDR3 protein: CATSQGNGRAFF. CDR3 coding DNA: TGTGCCACCAGTCAGGGAAATGGGCGAGCTTTCTTT.

The CDR3 protein is CASSVSPYEQYF. Here the CDR3 DNA reads TGTGCCAGTTCCGTCTCTCCCTACGAGCAGTACTTC. The chain combines TRBV19 with TRBJ2-7, with D unclear. There are 12 residues in the CDR3. In germline, CDR1 is LNHDA, CDR2 SQIVND (reference sequence). The V gene lost 8 bases and the J gene lost 2 bases, with 10 bases spanning the gap. The full variable domain, rest sourced from reference TRBV19 and TRBJ2-7, is DGGITQSPKYLFRKEGQNVTLSCEQNLNHDAMYWYRQDPGQGLRLIYYSQIVNDFQKGDIAEGYSVSREKKESFPLTVTSAQKNPTAFYLCASSVSPYEQYFGPGTRLTVT.

The genes are TRBV7-3 and TRBJ2-2, with D possibly being TRBD2 (7 bases). Germline lookup yields CDR1 SGHTA and CDR2 FQGTGA. The CDR3 contains 14 residues. Deletions cut 3 bases from V and 7 bases from J, with 12 bases between. Here the CDR3 DNA reads TGTGCCAGCAGCTTCCAGGGAGGGGGCGGGGAGCTGTTTTTT. It is translated as CASSFQGGGGELFF.

The chain recombines TRBV7-9 with TRBJ2-1; possibly TRBD2 for D (6 bases). This CDR3 has 14 amino acids. V lost 4 bases, J lost 4 bases, and 11 bases lay in between. The germline gives CDR1 SEHNR, CDR2 FQNEAQ (reference sequence). CDR3 residues: CASSSGVRYNEQFF. The CDR3 DNA sequence: TGTGCCAGCAGCTCGGGGGTACGTTACAATGAGCAGTTCTTC.

The V gene is TRBV24-1, the J gene TRBJ1-5; D is unclear. CDR3 length: 14 residues. The germline CDR1 and CDR2 sequences are KGHDR and SFDVKD. The V end lost 2 bases, the J end lost 7 bases, and 11 bases lay between the germline ends. The CDR3 sequence: CATSDSAGRQPQHF. The CDR3 DNA is TGTGCCACCAGTGATTCTGCGGGGAGGCAGCCCCAGCATTTT.

V usage is TRBV28 and J usage is TRBJ1-2; 7 bases match TRBD1. Per germline, CDR1 MDHEN and CDR2 SYDVKM. This CDR3 has 12 residues. Trimming took 9 bases from V and 5 from J; bases not matched to a gene: 6. CDR3 nucleotides: TGTGCCAGTGGAAGACAGGGATATGGCTACACCTTC. This sequence encodes CASGRQGYGYTF.

This clone came up a few times. The rearrangement joins TRBV19 to TRBJ1-4; the match to TRBD1 covers 8 bases. Germline-derived CDR1 and CDR2 are LNHDA and SQIVND (reference sequence). The junction had 4 bases not matched to a gene; V was cut back by 6 bases and J by 4 bases. CDR3 length: 14 residues. The CDR3 DNA reads as TGTGCCAGTAGGGCGGGACAGGTTAATGAAAAACTGTTTTTT. Protein sequence: CASRAGQVNEKLFF.

V gene TRBV19 combines with J gene TRBJ1-4; D gene unclear. In germline, CDR1 is LNHDA, CDR2 SQIVND (reference sequence). V was trimmed by 8 bases and J by 7 bases, leaving 11 bases between them. The CDR3 has 12 residues. The CDR3 is CASGRGTEKLFF. For the CDR3, the DNA is TGTGCCAGTGGTCGGGGAACTGAAAAACTGTTTTTT.

This clone was seen just once. The chain has TRBV20-1 and TRBJ1-1; no clear D. Trimming took off 6 bases at V and 8 bases at J, with 13 bases between the two ends. This CDR3 spans 11 amino acids. The germline V gene has CDR1 DFQATT and CDR2 SNEGSKA (reference sequence). This chain's CDR3 is CSASTSLEAFF. CDR3 bases: TGCAGTGCCTCAACGTCCCTAGAAGCTTTCTTT.

J is TRBJ1-2 and V is TRBV19; 9 bases fit TRBD1. There are 16 residues in the CDR3. V lost 6 bases to trimming and J lost 3 bases; unmatched junction nucleotides: 11. CDR1 and CDR2 (germline): LNHDA, SQIVND (reference sequence). The CDR3 here is CASRRIEGQGDYGYTF. DNA for the CDR3: TGTGCCAGTAGACGGATAGAGGGACAGGGTGACTATGGCTACACCTTC.

This chain joins TRBV7-9 and TRBJ1-2; the D gene is possibly TRBD1 (6 bases). The CDR3 covers 13 residues. Trimming left V 5 bases short and J 7 bases short, with 14 bases between. Germline V gene data show CDR1 as SEHNR and CDR2 as FQNEAQ (reference sequence). The CDR3 DNA reads as TGTGCCAGCAGCCCGACAGGTTCGTCTGGCTACACCTTC. Translating gives CASSPTGSSGYTF. The full variable domain, with the rest looked up from reference TRBV7-9 and TRBJ1-2, is DTGVSQNPRHKITKRGQNVTFRCDPISEHNRLYWYRQTLGQGPEFLTYFQNEAQLEKSRLLSDRFSAERPKGSFSTLEIQRTEQGDSAMYLCASSPTGSSGYTFGSGTRLTVV.

V is TRBV3-1 (or the pseudogene TRBV3-2) and J is TRBJ1-4; D unresolved. Per the germline V gene, CDR1 is LGHDT and CDR2 is YNNKEL (reference sequence). The CDR3 is 14 residues long. V gave up 0 bases and J gave up 10 bases, with 12 bases separating them. As DNA, the CDR3 is TGTGCCAGCAGCCAAGATCTCGGGATAGGAAAACTGTTTTTT. This translates into CASSQDLGIGKLFF.

The genes are TRBV11-3 and TRBJ2-7; D is possibly TRBD1 (7 bases). Trimming left V 1 base short and J 3 bases short, with 13 bases between. The CDR3 spans 15 residues. Germline values: CDR1 SGHNT, CDR2 YENEEA. The CDR3 nucleotides read TGTGCCAGCAGCTTAGGGAGGGGGCAGTACTACGAGCAGTACTTC. Translating it yields CASSLGRGQYYEQYF.

CDR3 sequence reads: CASSLPTGAGTEKLFF. Written as DNA, the CDR3 is TGTGCCAGCAGTTTACCAACAGGGGCTGGGACTGAAAAACTGTTTTTT. The chain has TRBV28 and TRBJ1-4; 7 bases are shared with TRBD1. The J segment lost 7 bases and the V segment lost 2 bases, leaving 10 bases of the junction unmatched. The CDR3 is made up of 16 amino acids. Germline V gives CDR1 MDHEN, CDR2 SYDVKM.

The rearrangement links TRBV6-4 to TRBJ1-2, with 8 positions matching TRBD1. V shed 6 bases, J shed 8 bases, and the junction held 8 bases outside the gene matches. This CDR3 region has 13 residues. CDR1 and CDR2 from the germline V gene are MRHNA and SNTAGT. The CDR3 reads CASSNQGARGYTF. The CDR3 DNA follows: TGTGCCAGCAGCAATCAGGGGGCGAGGGGCTACACCTTC.

The rearrangement links TRBV18 to TRBJ2-1; 7 bases fit TRBD2. Looked up from germline, CDR1 is KGHSH and CDR2 is LQKENI. CDR3 length: 17 residues. V dropped 6 bases and J dropped 2; count of bases not matched to a gene: 13. This chain's CDR3 is CASSPSRREGAYNEQFF. DNA of the CDR3: TGTGCCAGCTCTCCATCACGGAGGGAGGGCGCCTACAATGAGCAGTTCTTC.

This clone was found a few times. The chain uses TRBV4-1 and TRBJ2-3, with D hard to call. Trimming took 4 bases from V and 6 from J, leaving 11 bases between them. The germline gives CDR1 MGHRA, CDR2 YSYEKL. This CDR3 contains 13 residues. CDR3 loop: CASSLGALDTQYF. The DNA for the CDR3 is TGCGCCAGCAGCCTGGGCGCTTTGGATACGCAGTATTTT.

The chain carries TRBV19 and TRBJ2-2; TRBD2 might be the D (6 bases). The length of the CDR3 is 14 residues. V lost 1 base to trimming and J lost 5 bases, with 8 bases between them. Germline V gene sequence: CDR1 LNHDA, CDR2 SQIVND (reference sequence). The CDR3 here is CASSIGGGTGELFF. Here the CDR3 DNA reads TGTGCCAGTAGTATAGGTGGAGGGACCGGGGAGCTGTTTTTT.

The chain combines TRBV25-1 with TRBJ1-2, with TRBD1 as a possible D gene (5 bases). The CDR3 extends over 14 amino acids. The V and J ends lost 2 bases and 8 bases respectively, with 15 bases between them. CDR1 is MGHDK and CDR2 is SYGVNS in the germline V gene. The CDR3 here is CASSETGRVDGYTF. As DNA, the CDR3 is TGTGCCAGCAGTGAAACAGGCAGGGTTGACGGCTACACCTTC.